This entry features one TCR beta chain sequence. These data belong to a study of blood T cell repertoires in COVID-19. Study summary: Acute and convalescent COVID-19 specimens originated in the United States, Italy and Spain. Nucleic acid was either cDNA or gDNA, and it came from T cells, B-cell-depleted T cells, or PBMCs.

Methods used by the authors: Counts of nucleated cells, estimated from reference gene primer amplification, were obtained. Measured with immunoSEQ multiplex PCR; TCRdb has only the in-frame clones, and not every one. V, J and clone size were drawn from that table, and D and trimming were deduced from the DNA. Of 270,000 or so clones in the sample, around 86% are singletons; the top ten hold around 3.2%. Germline V gene sequence: CDR1 GTSNPN, CDR2 SVGIG (reference sequence). After removal of 6 bases from V and 5 bases from J, the junction contained 12 bases not matched to a gene. The CDR3 totals 15 residues.

The receptor was derived from a woman in her sixties or seventies with active or convalescent COVID-19. V usage is TRBV30 and J usage is TRBJ2-2, with 7 bases aligning to TRBD1. Sample: peripheral blood. The CDR3 sequence is CACTSGTALTGELFF. CDR3 coding DNA: TGTGCCTGTACCTCCGGGACAGCTCTTACCGGGGAGCTGTTTTTT.